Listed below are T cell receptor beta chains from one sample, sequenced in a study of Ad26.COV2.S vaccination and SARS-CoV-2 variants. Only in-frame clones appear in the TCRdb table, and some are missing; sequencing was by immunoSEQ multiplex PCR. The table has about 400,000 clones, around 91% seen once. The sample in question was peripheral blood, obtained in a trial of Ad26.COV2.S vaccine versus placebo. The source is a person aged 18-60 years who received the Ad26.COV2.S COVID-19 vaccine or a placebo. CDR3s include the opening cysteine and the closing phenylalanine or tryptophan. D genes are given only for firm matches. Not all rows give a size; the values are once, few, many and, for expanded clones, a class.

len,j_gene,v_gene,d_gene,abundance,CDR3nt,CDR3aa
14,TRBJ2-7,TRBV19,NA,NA,TGTGCCAGTCAAGGGGGTGATTTGGGATACGAGCAGTACTTC,CASQGGDLGYEQYF
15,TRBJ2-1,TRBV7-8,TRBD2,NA,TGTGCCAGCAGCTTAATTAGCGGGAGAGGCGATGAGCAGTTCTTC,CASSLISGRGDEQFF
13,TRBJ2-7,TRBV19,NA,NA,TGTGCCAGTAGTATGGGACTTTTCTACGAGCAGTACTTC,CASSMGLFYEQYF
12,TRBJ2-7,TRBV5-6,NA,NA,TGTGCCAGCAGCTTGGGCTGGGACGAGCAGTACTTC,CASSLGWDEQYF
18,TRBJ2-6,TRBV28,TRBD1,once,TGTGCCAGCAGTTTTCGACAGGGGGTTTTCTCTGGGGCCAACGTCCTGACTTTC,CASSFRQGVFSGANVLTF
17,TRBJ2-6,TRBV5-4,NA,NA,TGTGCCAGCAGCTTATTGACACTAACCTCTGGGGCCAACGTCCTGACTTTC,CASSLLTLTSGANVLTF
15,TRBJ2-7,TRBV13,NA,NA,TGTGCCAGCAGCTTAGGTTCCAGGAGCTCCTACGAGCAGTACTTC,CASSLGSRSSYEQYF
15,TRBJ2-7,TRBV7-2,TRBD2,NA,TGTGCCAGCAGCTTCAGCCTAGCGGTAAACTACGAGCAGTACTTC,CASSFSLAVNYEQYF
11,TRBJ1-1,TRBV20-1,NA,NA,TGCAGTGCTAGAGCGGACGCTGAAGCTTTCTTT,CSARADAEAFF
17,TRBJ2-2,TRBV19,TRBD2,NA,TGTGCCAGTAGTTTGGGACTAGCGGGATTTCTCACCGGGGAGCTGTTTTTT,CASSLGLAGFLTGELFF
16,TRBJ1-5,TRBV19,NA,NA,TGTGCCAGTAGTATAGTCTCAGGGGATAGCAATCAGCCCCAGCATTTT,CASSIVSGDSNQPQHF
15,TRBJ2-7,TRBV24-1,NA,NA,TGTGCCACCAGACGAGCCCCGGGGATCCCCTACGAGCAGTACTTC,CATRRAPGIPYEQYF
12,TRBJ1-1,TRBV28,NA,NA,TGTGCCAGCAGTTTACTGGTCACTGAAGCTTTCTTT,CASSLLVTEAFF
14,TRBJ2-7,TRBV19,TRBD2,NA,TGTGCCAGTAGTAGTTCTAGCGGTAGTGAAGAGCAGTACTTC,CASSSSSGSEEQYF
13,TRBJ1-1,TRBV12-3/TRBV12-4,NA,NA,TGTGCCAGCAGACCGGACGGGATCACTGAAGCTTTCTTT,CASRPDGITEAFF
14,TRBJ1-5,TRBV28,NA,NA,TGTGCCTCAAGGCGGGGGGATAGCAATCAGCCCCAGCATTTT,CASRRGDSNQPQHF
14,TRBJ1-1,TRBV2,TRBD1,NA,TGTGCCAGCAGTCCCGACAGGGGGGATACTGAAGCTTTCTTT,CASSPDRGDTEAFF
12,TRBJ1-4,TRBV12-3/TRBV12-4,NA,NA,TGTGCCAGCAGTTTTCTGGTTGAAAAACTGTTTTTT,CASSFLVEKLFF
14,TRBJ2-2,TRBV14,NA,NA,TGTGCCAGCAGCCGGCAGCTTAACACCGGGGAGCTGTTTTTT,CASSRQLNTGELFF
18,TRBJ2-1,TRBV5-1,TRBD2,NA,TGCGCCAGCAGCTCCGCAATCGAGACTAGCGGAGGCTACAATGAGCAGTTCTTC,CASSSAIETSGGYNEQFF
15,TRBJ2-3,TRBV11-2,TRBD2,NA,TGTGCCAGCAGCTCTTCCCCGGGGGGGGCAGATACGCAGTATTTT,CASSSSPGGADTQYF
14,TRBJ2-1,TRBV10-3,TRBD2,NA,TGTGCCATCAGCGAAGCGGGACTAGTAAATGAGCAGTTCTTC,CAISEAGLVNEQFF
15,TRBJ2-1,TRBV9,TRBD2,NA,TGTGCCAGCAGCCCCCCTAGCGGGAGGGCCGGTGAGCAGTTCTTC,CASSPPSGRAGEQFF
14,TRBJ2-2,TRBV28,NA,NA,TGTGCCAGCCCCCCGACAGGATCTCCCGGGGAGCTGTTTTTT,CASPPTGSPGELFF
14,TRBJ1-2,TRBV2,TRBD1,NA,TGTGCCAGCAGCCTCGGACAGGCTAACTATGGCTACACCTTC,CASSLGQANYGYTF
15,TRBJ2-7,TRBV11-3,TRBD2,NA,TGTGCCAGCAGCAGCGGGACTTTCCCCGCTTACGAGCAGTACTTC,CASSSGTFPAYEQYF
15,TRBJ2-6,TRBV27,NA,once,TGTGCCAGCAGTTTATCTGTTAGGGGGGCCAACGTCCTGACTTTC,CASSLSVRGANVLTF
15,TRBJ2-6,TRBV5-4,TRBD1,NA,TGTGCCAGCAGCCCGGGACAGTCTGGGGCCAACGTCCTGACTTTC,CASSPGQSGANVLTF
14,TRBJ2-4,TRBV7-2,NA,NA,TGTGCCAGCAGCTCATGGTGGGACAAAAACATTCAGTACTTC,CASSSWWDKNIQYF
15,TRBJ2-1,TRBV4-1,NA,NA,TGCGCCAGCAGCCAAGATCAAGATAGTCGACGGGAGCAGTTCTTC,CASSQDQDSRREQFF
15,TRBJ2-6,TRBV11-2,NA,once,TGTGCCAGCAGCACGGGGCCCTCTGGGGCCAACGTCCTGACTTTC,CASSTGPSGANVLTF
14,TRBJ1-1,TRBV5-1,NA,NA,TGCGCCAGCAGCGCCCGGGACGGAGGCACTGAAGCTTTCTTT,CASSARDGGTEAFF
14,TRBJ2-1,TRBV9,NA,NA,TGTGCCAGCAGCCTGTCAGGGGTACGCAATGAGCAGTTCTTC,CASSLSGVRNEQFF
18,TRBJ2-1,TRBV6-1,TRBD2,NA,TGTGCCAGCAGTGGAAGAGCCATAGCGGGAAGGGGGTTCAATGAGCAGTTCTTC,CASSGRAIAGRGFNEQFF
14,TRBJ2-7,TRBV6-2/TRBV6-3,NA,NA,TGTGCCAGCAGTTACCCAGGGGAACCCTACGAGCAGTACTTC,CASSYPGEPYEQYF
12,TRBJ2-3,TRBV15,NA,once,TGTGCCACCAGTCGCCAGAGAGATACGCAGTATTTT,CATSRQRDTQYF
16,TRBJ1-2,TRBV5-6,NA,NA,TGTGCCAGCAGCTTAGGGGGATCTGGGGTTAACTATGGCTACACCTTC,CASSLGGSGVNYGYTF
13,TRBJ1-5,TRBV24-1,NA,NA,TGTGCCACCAGTTCCATTGGCAATCAGCCCCAGCATTTT,CATSSIGNQPQHF
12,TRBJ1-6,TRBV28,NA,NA,TGTGCCAGCAGGGTCGGTAATTCACCCCTCCACTTT,CASRVGNSPLHF
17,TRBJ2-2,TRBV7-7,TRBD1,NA,TGTGCTAGCAGCTTATGGGGGACAGGGGGCAACACCGGGGAGCTGTTTTTT,CASSLWGTGGNTGELFF
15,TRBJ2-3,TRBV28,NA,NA,TGTGCCAGCAGTTCCCCGACAGGAAGCACAGATACGCAGTATTTT,CASSSPTGSTDTQYF
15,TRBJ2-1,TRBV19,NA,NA,TGTGCCAGTACGGCAGGGGTAAGCCCGTACAATGAGCAGTTCTTC,CASTAGVSPYNEQFF
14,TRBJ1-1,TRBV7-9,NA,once,TGTGCCAGCAGCTTATATAACGGGAACACTGAAGCTTTCTTT,CASSLYNGNTEAFF
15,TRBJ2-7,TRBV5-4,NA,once,TGTGCCAGCAGCTTGGAGGGCAGGGTAAGCAACGAGCAGTACTTC,CASSLEGRVSNEQYF
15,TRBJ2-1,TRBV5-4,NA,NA,TGTGCCAGCAGCTCGAAAGCGGGTCCGGACAATGAGCAGTTCTTC,CASSSKAGPDNEQFF
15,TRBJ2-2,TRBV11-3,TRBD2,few,TGTGCCAGCAGCCCCGGACTAGCTAACACCGGGGAGCTGTTTTTT,CASSPGLANTGELFF
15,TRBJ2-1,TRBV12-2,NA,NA,TGTGCAAGTCGCTTATCAAGCGGGAGAGAATATGAGCAGTTCTTC,CASRLSSGREYEQFF
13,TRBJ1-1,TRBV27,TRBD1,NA,TGTGCCAGCACCCCGACAGGGCGAACTGAAGCTTTCTTT,CASTPTGRTEAFF
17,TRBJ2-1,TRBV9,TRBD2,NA,TGTGCCAGCAGCGTAGGCCCCGGGACTAGCGCCTACAATGAGCAGTTCTTC,CASSVGPGTSAYNEQFF
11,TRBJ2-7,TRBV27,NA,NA,TGTGCCAGCAGTTCCTCCGGCGAGCAGTACTTC,CASSSSGEQYF
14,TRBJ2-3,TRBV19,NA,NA,TGTGCCAGTAGTTTCGCCGGGAGCCCAGATACGCAGTATTTT,CASSFAGSPDTQYF
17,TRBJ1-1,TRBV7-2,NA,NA,TGTGCCAGCAGCTTAGTCGCGGGGGTAGGGGGTGGCACTGAAGCTTTCTTT,CASSLVAGVGGGTEAFF
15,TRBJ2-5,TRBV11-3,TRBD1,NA,TGTGCCAGCAGCCCTGACAGGGGCAACCAAGAGACCCAGTACTTC,CASSPDRGNQETQYF